These T cell receptor beta chains were read from a single sample in a study of T cells in tuberculosis. Clones were sequenced by immunoSEQ multiplex PCR, and TCRdb holds only the in-frame ones, with some missing. The repertoire includes approximately 40,000 clones, roughly 95% of them detected once, and around 4% sits in the top ten. Here the sequenced sample was PBMCs, taken at tuberculosis diagnosis. These receptors all come from an adult with tuberculosis. The CDR3 runs from the conserved cysteine through the conserved F or W.

>TRBV5-1|TRBJ2-7|15
CASSTRSGGIYEQYF
>TRBV9|TRBJ2-1|16
CASSVWPGLTGREQFF
>TRBV15|TRBJ1-5|15
CATSRDTGSNQPQHF
>TRBV11-2|TRBJ1-6|11
CASSSNSPLHF
>TRBV2|TRBJ1-5|18
CASSALTTGSGANQPQHF
>TRBV13|TRBJ2-1|13
CASSFWQGNEQFF
>TRBV4-3|TRBJ1-2|14
CASSQSGGNYGYTF
>TRBV10-1|TRBJ1-1|13
CASSERQNTEAFF
>TRBV2|TRBJ2-3|12
CASSFSTDTQYF
>TRBV27|TRBJ1-1|14
CASSLRQRNTEAFF
>TRBV25-1|TRBJ1-2|14
CASRETGDGYGYTF
>TRBV19|TRBJ1-4|16
CASSVHREPENEKLFF
>TRBV28|TRBJ1-6|14
CASSLQGARSPLHF
>TRBV5-5|TRBJ1-3|14
CASSHEISGNTIYF
>TRBV9|TRBJ1-1|14
CASSAQGKEHVAFF
>TRBV28|TRBJ2-7|12
CASRSGPYEQYF
>TRBV6-5|TRBJ1-1|15
CASSYLGQGATEAFF
>TRBV10-2|TRBJ2-7|13
CASSTSPSYEQYF
>TRBV28|TRBJ1-2|16
CASSRPGTGSLDGYTF
>TRBV10-3|TRBJ2-1|15
CAIMPQGSVRNEQFF
>TRBV2|TRBJ1-4|16
CASSERKTRPGEKLFF
>TRBV6-1|TRBJ1-2|11
CASQTNYGYTF
>TRBV18|TRBJ1-4|17
CASSPRAASATNEKLFF
>TRBV5-6|TRBJ1-2|13
CASSIGHNYGYTF
>TRBV9|TRBJ1-1|18
CASSPPLGTGVGNTEAFF
>TRBV18|TRBJ2-1|19
CASSPPGGWGRSPDNEQFF
>TRBV7-9|TRBJ2-7|12
CASSLTGDEQYF
>TRBV7-2|TRBJ2-7|15
CASSPSDRETYEQYF
>TRBV28|TRBJ1-5|13
CASRDRENQPQHF
>TRBV6-4|TRBJ1-2|16
CASSATGGQGASGYTF
>TRBV30|TRBJ2-5|15
CAWSYGGLGQETQYF
>TRBV29-1|TRBJ2-7|12
CSVEGPPAQQYF
>TRBV28|TRBJ2-1|16
CASSFRGRGQVNEQFF
>TRBV6-5|TRBJ1-6|14
CASSPARGRSPLHF
>TRBV9|TRBJ1-6|15
CASSQSGTPFSSLHF
>TRBV14|TRBJ1-1|15
CASSQSSRGWTEAFF
>TRBV9|TRBJ1-2|14
CASSAGQWIVGYTF
>TRBV6-6|TRBJ1-1|15
CASRPPRGLNTEAFF
>TRBV2|TRBJ1-5|13
CASRQGGGQPQHF
>TRBV11-2|TRBJ2-7|15
CASSLVGLRVHEQYF
>TRBV5-1|TRBJ2-1|16
CASSLLPAGDGNEQFF
>TRBV28|TRBJ2-5|14
CASTSLGRQETQYF
>TRBV7-9|TRBJ1-2|9
CASTPPGHF
>TRBV4-1|TRBJ1-2|18
CASSQVLRSETSGYGYTF
>TRBV6-5|TRBJ1-1|14
CASSYLTGNTEAFF